The source of this TCR beta chain is a study of identical twins. TCRdb re-called the 5' RACE reads through MiXCR, storing one row per CDR3 protein. Of 250,000 to 350,000 distinct CDR3 sequences listed, roughly 8.6% are singletons. J gave up 1 base and V 1 base, and 5 bases lay outside the gene matches. The CDR3 runs to 16 residues. Germline-derived CDR1 and CDR2 are LGHDT and YNNKEL (reference sequence). The sample was also reused in another study, on yellow fever vaccine responses in identical twins.

The sequenced sample was memory (CD45RO+) T cells sorted from blood. This clonotype originated in a young woman in good health. The genes are TRBV3-1 and TRBJ2-3, with 7 bases identical to TRBD2. The CDR3 sequence: CASSQARGSRTDTQYF. In nucleotides, the CDR3 is TGTGCCAGCAGCCAAGCCCGCGGGAGTCGCACAGATACGCAGTATTTT.